These 5 T cell receptor beta chains came from one sample sequenced in a study of neurological immune-mediated disorders. Time point indicated: longitudinal time-point 3. One entry per CDR3 protein results from TCRdb running MiXCR on the 5' RACE reads. This table holds 53,000 or so distinct CDR3 sequences, 7% to 10% found once. Material for sequencing was PBMCs. Receptor source: a woman aged 40 to 50 in good health.

The sample holds many counts of this clonotype. The chain carries TRBV9 and TRBJ1-1; TRBD1 might be the D (6 bases). CDR3 length: 16 residues. Between the trimmed V and J ends, which lost 0 bases and 0 bases, there was a span of 12 bases. In germline, CDR1 is SGDLS, CDR2 YYNGEE. In DNA, the CDR3 is TGTGCCAGCAGCGTAGACGCCTGGACAGTGAACACTGAAGCTTTCTTT. The encoded protein is CASSVDAWTVNTEAFF. Looking up the rest from reference TRBV9 and TRBJ1-1 gives the full variable domain: DSGVTQTPKHLITATGQRVTLRCSPRSGDLSVYWYQQSLDQGLQFLIQYYNGEERAKGNILERFSAQQFPDLHSELNLSSLELGDSALYFCASSVDAWTVNTEAFFGQGTRLTVV.

V gene TRBV20-1 combines with J gene TRBJ2-3, with D possibly being TRBD1 (6 bases). Germline V gene sequence: CDR1 DFQATT, CDR2 SNEGSKA (reference sequence). CDR3 length equals 12 residues. The DNA of the CDR3 is TGCAGCGTTGAAACAGGGTCAGATACGCAGTATTTT. Its protein is CSVETGSDTQYF.

This clonotype has a count of ten or more. The chain combines TRBV7-2 with TRBJ1-1, with 8 bases identical to TRBD1. The length of the CDR3 is 16 residues. J was trimmed by 5 bases and V by 0 bases; bases with no gene match: 8. Germline CDR1 and CDR2: SGHTA and FQGNSA. CDR3 residues: CASSLAYRTGRTEAFF. The CDR3 bases are TGTGCCAGCAGCTTAGCTTATAGGACAGGGAGGACTGAAGCTTTCTTT.

The rearrangement links TRBV12-3 or TRBV12-4 to TRBJ1-1; unclear D gene. The CDR3 length is 14 residues. Between the trimmed V and J ends, which lost 2 bases and 0 bases, there was a span of 7 bases. CDR3 sequence (DNA): TGTGCCAGCAGTTTAAAACCGCTGAACACTGAAGCTTTCTTT. Translated, it gives CASSLKPLNTEAFF.

This clonotype was observed many times. In nucleotides, the CDR3 is TGCGCCAGCAGCTTGGCCGGCCAGCGGGAGGCAGATACGCAGTATTTT. This sequence encodes CASSLAGQREADTQYF. The chain combines TRBV5-1 with TRBJ2-3, with 9 bases matching TRBD2. J gave up 4 bases and V 0 bases, and 6 bases lay outside the gene matches. The CDR3 runs 16 residues. Looked up from germline, CDR1 is SGHRS and CDR2 is YFSETQ.